This T cell receptor (beta chain) is from a study of blood T cell repertoires in COVID-19. Libraries were prepared by immunoSEQ multiplex PCR; TCRdb keeps only in-frame clonotypes and omits some of them. This table has approximately 52,000 clones, 65% to 90% appearing once. Germline assignment: CDR1 SGHTA and CDR2 FQGNSA. V was shortened by 4 bases and J by 2 bases, with 14 bases between the two germline ends. This CDR3 has 15 residues. This clonotype was obtained from a man aged 65-85 years with acute or convalescent COVID-19. The source material was peripheral blood. This sequence joins TRBV7-2 and TRBJ1-2; D may be TRBD1 (5 bases). The CDR3 bases are TGTGCCAGCAGCTCTTACGACAGACCGAACTATGGCTACACCTTC. Translating it yields CASSSYDRPNYGYTF.